A selection of T cell receptor beta chains follows, all from one sample in a study of T cells in Graves' hyperthyroidism and ophthalmopathy. TCRdb used MiXCR to reprocess the multiplex PCR reads, holding one entry per CDR3 protein. The data contain a few hundred thousand distinct CDR3 sequences, approximately 15% of them singletons. The source material was blood. The receptor set was obtained from a woman between 40 and 55 years old with Graves' ophthalmopathy. Each CDR3 is given with its conserved first and last residue. The D gene is left open where the match is weak. A row's size may be missing; if present it is once, few, many or a size class.

TRBV30	TRBJ2-1	many	-	TGTGCCTGGAGTGTAGGACTAAATGAGCAGTTCTTC	CAWSVGLNEQFF
TRBV5-1	TRBJ2-1	once	TRBD2	TGCGCCAGCGGGTACGGGAGGGCCTACAATGAGCAGTTCTTC	CASGYGRAYNEQFF
TRBV19	TRBJ2-7	few	TRBD1	TGTGCCAGTAGCGCAGGGGGTGGACCGAGGGAGCAGTACTTC	CASSAGGGPREQYF
TRBV15	TRBJ2-3	-	TRBD2	TGTGCCACCAGCAGAGATGGCGGGAGCGCGGCAGATACGCAGTATTTT	CATSRDGGSAADTQYF
TRBV28	TRBJ2-4	many	-	TGTGCCAGCAGTTTGAGCAGGGCTGCAAACATTCAGTACTTC	CASSLSRAANIQYF
TRBV18	TRBJ2-3	many	TRBD2	TGTGCCAGCTCACCGGGCGGGAGTGGAGGCACAGATACGCAGTATTTT	CASSPGGSGGTDTQYF
TRBV20-1	TRBJ2-7	many	TRBD2	TGCAGTGCTAATCCGGGACTAGCGGGGGGTACCTACGAGCAGTACTTC	CSANPGLAGGTYEQYF
TRBV10-3	TRBJ2-7	-	TRBD2	TGTGCCATCAAGGGGAGGGCTACGGACGAGCAGTACTTC	CAIKGRATDEQYF
TRBV19	TRBJ1-6	many	TRBD1	TGTGCCAGTAGTAGCACGGGACAGCCAAATTCACCCCTCCACTTT	CASSSTGQPNSPLHF
TRBV6-5	TRBJ2-7	many	-	TGTGCCAGCAGTTACGAGCCCAAGGGAGTCGAGCAGTACTTC	CASSYEPKGVEQYF
TRBV11-2	TRBJ2-1	many	-	TGTGCCAGCAGCTTCGGAACGGAGTACAATGAGCAGTTCTTC	CASSFGTEYNEQFF
TRBV27	TRBJ1-3	many	-	TGTGCCAGCAGTTTGGCGGGTGGAAACACCATATATTTT	CASSLAGGNTIYF
TRBV5-1	TRBJ2-2	many	-	TGCGCCAGCAGCCGCGGGACTGACGACCGGGAGCTGTTTTTT	CASSRGTDDRELFF
TRBV11-2	TRBJ2-2	many	-	TGTGCCAGCAGCCGACATAGGAATACCCTAAACACCGGGGAGCTGTTTTTT	CASSRHRNTLNTGELFF
TRBV6-2/TRBV6-3	TRBJ2-1	-	-	TGTGCCAGCAGTTTCCCCTCGGGGGCGGGAGCCTACAATGAGCAGTTCTTC	CASSFPSGAGAYNEQFF
TRBV20-1	TRBJ2-7	many	-	TGCAGTGCTAGAGATGAGGGAGCGTCCCCCTACGAGCAGTACTTC	CSARDEGASPYEQYF
TRBV6-1	TRBJ2-7	few	-	TGTGCCAGCAGTTACGCGGGACTTGACGAGCAGTACTTC	CASSYAGLDEQYF
TRBV11-2	TRBJ2-7	-	TRBD2	TGCGCCAGCAGCCTCAGACAGGGCAGTAGCGGGGGGGAGCAGTACTTC	CASSLRQGSSGGEQYF
TRBV6-1	TRBJ1-5	few	TRBD1	TGTGCCAGCAGTTGGGGACAGGGCGGTCAGCCCCAGCATTTT	CASSWGQGGQPQHF
TRBV5-1	TRBJ1-2	many	-	TGCGCCAGCAGCATCGGGACATCTCGTAACTATGGCTACACCTTC	CASSIGTSRNYGYTF
TRBV2	TRBJ2-1	many	-	TGTGCCAGCAGTGAGTGGGGGGGCCCCGACAATGAGCAGTTCTTC	CASSEWGGPDNEQFF
TRBV20-1	TRBJ2-1	-	TRBD2	TGCAGTGCTAGAACTAGCGGGATCTCCTACAATGAGCAGTTCTTC	CSARTSGISYNEQFF
TRBV10-3	TRBJ2-7	many	TRBD2	TGTGCCACCCGAATGACTAGCGGGAGGCACGAGCAGTACTTC	CATRMTSGRHEQYF
TRBV7-9	TRBJ2-3	few	TRBD2	TGTGCCAGCAGCTTAATGGGGACTAGGGAGGATACGCAGTATTTT	CASSLMGTREDTQYF
TRBV28	TRBJ2-5	many	TRBD1	TGTGCCAGCAGTCGACCTCCGGGACAGGGCCCGGGGTGGTACTTC	CASSRPPGQGPGWYF
TRBV29-1	TRBJ1-3	-	TRBD1	TGCAGCGTTGACGAAACAGGGGTCGGAAACACCATATATTTT	CSVDETGVGNTIYF
TRBV10-3	TRBJ2-5	many	TRBD1	TGTGCCACAAAGGGGGCAGAACTTCAAGAGACCCAGTACTTC	CATKGAELQETQYF
TRBV6-9	TRBJ2-7	-	TRBD1	TGTGCCAGCAGTTACTTCGGGACAGAGTACGAGCAGTACTTC	CASSYFGTEYEQYF
TRBV25-1	TRBJ1-2	-	-	TGTGCCAGCAGGGACATCTCCTATGGCTACACCTTC	CASRDISYGYTF
TRBV20-1	TRBJ1-5	many	-	TGCAGTGCTAGAAGGCCAGATCATAGCAATCAGCCCCAGCATTTT	CSARRPDHSNQPQHF
TRBV6-1	TRBJ1-1	few	-	TGTGCCAGCAGTACAGCGAACACTGAAGCTTTCTTT	CASSTANTEAFF
TRBV5-8	TRBJ2-3	-	-	TGTGCCAGCAGCTTTGGCGGGCGCCTCACAGATACGCAGTATTTT	CASSFGGRLTDTQYF
TRBV2	TRBJ2-4	many	TRBD1	TGTGCCAGCAGTCCACAGGGGGTCAAAAACATTCAGTACTTC	CASSPQGVKNIQYF
TRBV20-1	TRBJ1-2	once	-	TGCAGTGCTAGGGGGGCCAGCTATGGCTACACCTTC	CSARGASYGYTF